The clone carrying this TCR beta chain occurred many times. The CDR3 spans 16 residues. Trimming took 1 base from V and 5 from J, leaving 14 bases between them. CDR1 and CDR2 from the germline V gene are LGHNA and YSLEER. This entry comes from a study of spatial heterogeneity in lung cancer. TCRdb processed the 5' RACE reads anew with MiXCR; each CDR3 protein has one entry. There are tens of thousands of distinct CDR3 sequences in the sample; approximately 12% occur only once, and approximately 39% lies in the top ten. Stated time point: sample taken at primary tumor resection. The TCR was taken from a male donor with early-stage non-small cell lung cancer. This chain joins TRBV4-3 and TRBJ2-2, with D perhaps matching TRBD2 (6 bases). Material: PBMCs, obtained at surgery. The CDR3 DNA reads as TGCGCCAGCAGCCAAGTTCGCCAGGGAGGTACCGGGGAGCTGTTTTTT. This codes for CASSQVRQGGTGELFF.